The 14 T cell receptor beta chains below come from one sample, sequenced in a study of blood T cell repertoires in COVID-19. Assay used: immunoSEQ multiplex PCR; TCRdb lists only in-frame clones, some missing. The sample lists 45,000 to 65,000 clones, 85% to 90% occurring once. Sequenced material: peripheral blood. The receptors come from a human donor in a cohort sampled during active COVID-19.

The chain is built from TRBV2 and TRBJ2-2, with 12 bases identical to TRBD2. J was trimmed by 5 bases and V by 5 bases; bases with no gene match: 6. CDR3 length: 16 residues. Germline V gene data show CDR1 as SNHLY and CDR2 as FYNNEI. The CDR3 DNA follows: TGTGCCAGCAGTTACGGACTAGCGGGAAAGACCGGGGAGCTGTTTTTT. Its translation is CASSYGLAGKTGELFF.

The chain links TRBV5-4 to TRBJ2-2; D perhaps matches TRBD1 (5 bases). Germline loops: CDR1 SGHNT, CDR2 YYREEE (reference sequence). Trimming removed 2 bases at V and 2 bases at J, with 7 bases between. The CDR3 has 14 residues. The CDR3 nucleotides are TGTGCCAGCAGCTTCGACAGAAACACCGGGGAGCTGTTTTTT. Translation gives CASSFDRNTGELFF.

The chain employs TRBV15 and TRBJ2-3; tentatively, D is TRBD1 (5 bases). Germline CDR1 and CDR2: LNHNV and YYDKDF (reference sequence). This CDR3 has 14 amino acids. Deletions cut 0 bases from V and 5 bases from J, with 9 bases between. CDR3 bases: TGTGCCACCAGCAGAGATCCAGGGCGAGATACGCAGTATTTT. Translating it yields CATSRDPGRDTQYF. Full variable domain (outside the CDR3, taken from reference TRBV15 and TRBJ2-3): DAMVIQNPRYQVTQFGKPVTLSCSQTLNHNVMYWYQQKSSQAPKLLFHYYDKDFNNEADTPDNFQSRRPNTSFCFLDIRSPGLGDTAMYLCATSRDPGRDTQYFGPGTRLTVL.

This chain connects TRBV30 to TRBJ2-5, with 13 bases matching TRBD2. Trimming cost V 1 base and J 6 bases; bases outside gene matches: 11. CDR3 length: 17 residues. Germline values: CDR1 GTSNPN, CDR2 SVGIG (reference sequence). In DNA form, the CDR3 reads TGTGCCTGGAGTGCCATCCGGACTAGCGGGGGCCAGAAGACCCAGTACTTC. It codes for CAWSAIRTSGGQKTQYF.

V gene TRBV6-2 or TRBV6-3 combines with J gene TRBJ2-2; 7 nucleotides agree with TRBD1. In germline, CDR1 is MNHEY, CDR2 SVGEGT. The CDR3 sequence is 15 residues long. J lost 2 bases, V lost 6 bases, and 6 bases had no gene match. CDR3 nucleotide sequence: TGTGCCAGCAGCCCCGACAGGGTTAACACCGGGGAGCTGTTTTTT. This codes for CASSPDRVNTGELFF.

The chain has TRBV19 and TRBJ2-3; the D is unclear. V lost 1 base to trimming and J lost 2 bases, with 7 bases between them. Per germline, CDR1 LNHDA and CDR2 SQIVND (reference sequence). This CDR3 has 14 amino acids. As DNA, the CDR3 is TGTGCCAGTAGTATAGCACAGACCACAGATACGCAGTATTTT. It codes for CASSIAQTTDTQYF.

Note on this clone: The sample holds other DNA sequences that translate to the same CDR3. CDR3 in amino acids: CASSSRANRGRGTEAFF. CDR3 coding DNA: TGTGCCAGCAGCTCTCGAGCCAACAGGGGGCGAGGCACTGAAGCTTTCTTT. The chain recombines TRBV5-6 with TRBJ1-1, with TRBD1 matching over 9 bases. V shed 3 bases, J shed 4 bases, and the junction held 13 bases outside the gene matches. CDR1 SGHDT and CDR2 YYEEEE come from the germline V gene. This CDR3 has 17 residues.

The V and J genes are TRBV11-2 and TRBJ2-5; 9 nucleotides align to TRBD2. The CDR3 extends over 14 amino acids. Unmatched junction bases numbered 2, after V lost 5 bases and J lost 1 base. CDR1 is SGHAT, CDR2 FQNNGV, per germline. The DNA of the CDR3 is TGTGCCAGCAGCACGACTAGCGGCCAAGAGACCCAGTACTTC. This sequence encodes CASSTTSGQETQYF.

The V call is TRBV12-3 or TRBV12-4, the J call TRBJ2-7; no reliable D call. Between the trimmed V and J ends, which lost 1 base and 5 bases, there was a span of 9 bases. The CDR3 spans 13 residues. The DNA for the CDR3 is TGTGCCAGCAGTTTAGTGAGCCAACACGAGCAGTACTTC. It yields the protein CASSLVSQHEQYF.

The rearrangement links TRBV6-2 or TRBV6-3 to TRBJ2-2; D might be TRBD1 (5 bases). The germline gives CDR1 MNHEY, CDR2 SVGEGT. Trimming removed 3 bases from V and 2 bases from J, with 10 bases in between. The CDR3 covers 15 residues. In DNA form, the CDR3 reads TGTGCCAGCAGTTATGGACAAGTTAACACCGGGGAGCTGTTTTTT. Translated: CASSYGQVNTGELFF.

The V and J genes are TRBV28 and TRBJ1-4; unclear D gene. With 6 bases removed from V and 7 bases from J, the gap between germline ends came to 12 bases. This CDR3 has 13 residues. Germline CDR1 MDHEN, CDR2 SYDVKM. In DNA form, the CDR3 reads TGTGCCAGCAGGCGTTCATCGGGTGAAAAACTGTTTTTT. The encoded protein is CASRRSSGEKLFF. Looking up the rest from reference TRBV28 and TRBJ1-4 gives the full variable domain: DVKVTQSSRYLVKRTGEKVFLECVQDMDHENMFWYRQDPGLGLRLIYFSYDVKMKEKGDIPEGYSVSREKKERFSLILESASTNQTSMYLCASRRSSGEKLFFGSGTQLSVL.

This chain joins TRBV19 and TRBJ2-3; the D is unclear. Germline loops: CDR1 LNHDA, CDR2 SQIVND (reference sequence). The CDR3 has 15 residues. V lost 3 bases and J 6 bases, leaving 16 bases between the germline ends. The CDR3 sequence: CASSMTHISHDTQYF. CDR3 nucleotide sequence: TGTGCCAGTAGTATGACTCATATTTCTCACGATACGCAGTATTTT.

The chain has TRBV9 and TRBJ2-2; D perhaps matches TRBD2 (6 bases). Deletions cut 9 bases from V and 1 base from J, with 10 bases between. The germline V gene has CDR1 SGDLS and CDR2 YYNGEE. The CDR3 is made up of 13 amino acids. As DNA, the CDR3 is TGTGCCACCTCGGGAGAGAACACCGGGGAGCTGTTTTTT. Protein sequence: CATSGENTGELFF.

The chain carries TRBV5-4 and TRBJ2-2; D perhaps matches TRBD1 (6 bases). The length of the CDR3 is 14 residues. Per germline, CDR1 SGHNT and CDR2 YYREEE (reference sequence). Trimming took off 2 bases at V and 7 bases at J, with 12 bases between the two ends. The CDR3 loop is CASSLTGPNGELFF. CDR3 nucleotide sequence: TGTGCCAGCAGCTTAACAGGGCCCAACGGGGAGCTGTTTTTT.